Only a few counts were recorded for the clone carrying this TCR beta chain. Its antigen remains unidentified. Germline V gene sequence: CDR1 SEHNR, CDR2 FQNEAQ (reference sequence). Trimming removed 5 bases at V and 6 bases at J, with 10 bases between. This CDR3 comprises 13 residues. Time point given: newly diagnosed GD, antithyroid drugs for less than 3 months. After RNA was extracted from PBMCs, the TCR library was made from it. Library construction for TCR beta used iRepertoire HTBI primers and Arm-PCR of CDR3 regions. TCRdb re-called the multiplex PCR reads with MiXCR, one entry per CDR3 protein. The sample records around 500,000 distinct CDR3 sequences, about 15% being singletons. These data originate in a study of regulatory T cells in long-lasting Graves disease. Study summary: Those Graves' patients who were newly diagnosed had been on antithyroid drugs under 3 months.

Study results and caveats: Persistent cases favored TRBV28, TRBJ1-2 and TRBJ2-5.

This sample also appeared in a second study, on T cells in Graves' hyperthyroidism and ophthalmopathy. From that report: For the diagnoses, clinical symptoms, serum thyroxine and TRAb, thyroid ultrasound and orbital computed tomography were used.

This TCR was sampled from a woman between 40 and 65 years old with Graves disease. The gene calls are TRBV7-9 and TRBJ1-4, with D unresolved. The material sequenced was peripheral blood mononuclear cells (PBMCs), taken at new diagnosis, from a patient treated with antithyroid drugs. The CDR3 region is CASSPRTYEKLFF. The CDR3 DNA reads as TGTGCCAGCAGCCCCCGGACCTATGAAAAACTGTTTTTT.